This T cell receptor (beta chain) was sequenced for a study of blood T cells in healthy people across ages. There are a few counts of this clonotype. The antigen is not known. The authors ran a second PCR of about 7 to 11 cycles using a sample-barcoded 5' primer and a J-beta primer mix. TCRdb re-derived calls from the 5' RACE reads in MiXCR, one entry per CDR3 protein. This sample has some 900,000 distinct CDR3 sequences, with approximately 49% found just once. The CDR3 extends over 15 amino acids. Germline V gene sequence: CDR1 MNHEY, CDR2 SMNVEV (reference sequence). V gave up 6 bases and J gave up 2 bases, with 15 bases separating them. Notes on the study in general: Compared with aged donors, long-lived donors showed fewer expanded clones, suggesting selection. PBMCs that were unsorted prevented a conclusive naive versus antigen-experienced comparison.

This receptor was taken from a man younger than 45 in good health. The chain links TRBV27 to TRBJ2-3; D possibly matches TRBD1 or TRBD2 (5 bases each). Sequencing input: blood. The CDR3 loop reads CASSYTGTLTDTQYF. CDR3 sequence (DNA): TGTGCCAGCAGCTATACCGGGACCCTCACAGATACGCAGTATTTT.